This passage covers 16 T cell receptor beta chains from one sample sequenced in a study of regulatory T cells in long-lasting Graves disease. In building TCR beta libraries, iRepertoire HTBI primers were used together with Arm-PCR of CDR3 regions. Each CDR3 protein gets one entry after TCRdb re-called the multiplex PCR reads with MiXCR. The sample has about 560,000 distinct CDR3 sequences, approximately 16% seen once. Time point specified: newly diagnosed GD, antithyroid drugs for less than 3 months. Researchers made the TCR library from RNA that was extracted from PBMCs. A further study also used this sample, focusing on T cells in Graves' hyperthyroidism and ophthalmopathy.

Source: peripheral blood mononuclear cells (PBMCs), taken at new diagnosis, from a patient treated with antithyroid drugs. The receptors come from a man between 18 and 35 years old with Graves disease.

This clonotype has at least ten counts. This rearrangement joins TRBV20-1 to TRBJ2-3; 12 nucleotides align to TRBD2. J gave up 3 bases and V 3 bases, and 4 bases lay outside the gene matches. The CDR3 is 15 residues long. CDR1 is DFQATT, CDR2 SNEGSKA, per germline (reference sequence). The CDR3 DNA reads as TGCAGTGCTAGTACCCTAGCGGGAGGGACAGATACGCAGTATTTT. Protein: CSASTLAGGTDTQYF.

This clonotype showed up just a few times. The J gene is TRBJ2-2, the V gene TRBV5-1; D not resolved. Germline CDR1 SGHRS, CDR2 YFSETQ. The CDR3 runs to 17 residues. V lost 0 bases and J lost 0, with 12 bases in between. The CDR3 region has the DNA TGCGCCAGCAGCTTGGGCCCTGGCACATCGAACACCGGGGAGCTGTTTTTT. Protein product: CASSLGPGTSNTGELFF.

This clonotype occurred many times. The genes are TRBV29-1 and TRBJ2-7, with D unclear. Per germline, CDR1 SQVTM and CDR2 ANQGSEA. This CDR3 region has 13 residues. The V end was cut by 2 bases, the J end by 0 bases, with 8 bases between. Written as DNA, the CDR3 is TGCAGCGTTGAACGCCTGAACTCCTACGAGCAGTACTTC. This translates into CSVERLNSYEQYF.

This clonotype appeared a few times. CDR3 coding DNA: TGCAGTGCTCCCGCTTATTGGCAAGAGACCCAGTACTTC. This translates into CSAPAYWQETQYF. V gene TRBV20-1 combines with J gene TRBJ2-5; the D is unclear. Trimming took off 5 bases at V and 2 bases at J, with 12 bases between the two ends. The germline V gene encodes CDR1 DFQATT and CDR2 SNEGSKA (reference sequence). The CDR3 contains 13 residues.

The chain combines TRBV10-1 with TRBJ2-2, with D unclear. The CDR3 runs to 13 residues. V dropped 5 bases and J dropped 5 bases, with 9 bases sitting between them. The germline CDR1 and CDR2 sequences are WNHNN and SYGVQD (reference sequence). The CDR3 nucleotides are TGCGCCAGCAGTAGGACCGTGACCGGGGAGCTGTTTTTT. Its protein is CASSRTVTGELFF.

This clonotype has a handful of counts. The CDR3 is CASSQVIHEQYF. CDR3 in DNA: TGCGCCAGCAGCCAAGTCATCCACGAGCAGTACTTC. This chain connects TRBV4-1 to TRBJ2-7; D is ambiguous. Germline V gene data show CDR1 as MGHRA and CDR2 as YSYEKL. The CDR3 is 12 amino acids. Trimming stripped 1 base from V and 5 bases from J, with 6 bases between.

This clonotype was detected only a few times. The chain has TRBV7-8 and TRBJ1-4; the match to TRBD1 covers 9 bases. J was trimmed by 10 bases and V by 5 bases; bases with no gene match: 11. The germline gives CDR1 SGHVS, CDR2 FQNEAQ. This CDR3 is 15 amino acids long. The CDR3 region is CASSDWGGQGRKLFF. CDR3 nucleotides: TGTGCCAGCAGCGACTGGGGGGGACAGGGACGAAAACTGTTTTTT.

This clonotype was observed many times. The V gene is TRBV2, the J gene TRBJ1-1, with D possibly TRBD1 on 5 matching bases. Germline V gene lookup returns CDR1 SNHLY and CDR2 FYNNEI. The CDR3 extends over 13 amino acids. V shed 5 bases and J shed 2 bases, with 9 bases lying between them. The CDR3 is CASSWDSNTEAFF. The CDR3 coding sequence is TGTGCCAGCAGTTGGGACTCAAACACTGAAGCTTTCTTT. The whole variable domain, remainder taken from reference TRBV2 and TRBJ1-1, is EPEVTQTPSHQVTQMGQEVILRCVPISNHLYFYWYRQILGQKVEFLVSFYNNEISEKSEIFDDQFSVERPDGSNFTLKIRSTKLEDSAMYFCASSWDSNTEAFFGQGTRLTVV.

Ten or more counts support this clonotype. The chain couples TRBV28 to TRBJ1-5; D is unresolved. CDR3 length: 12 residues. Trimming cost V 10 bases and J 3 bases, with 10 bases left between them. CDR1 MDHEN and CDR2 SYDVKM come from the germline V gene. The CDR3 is CATWGYNQPQHF. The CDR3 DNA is TGTGCCACGTGGGGATACAATCAGCCCCAGCATTTT.

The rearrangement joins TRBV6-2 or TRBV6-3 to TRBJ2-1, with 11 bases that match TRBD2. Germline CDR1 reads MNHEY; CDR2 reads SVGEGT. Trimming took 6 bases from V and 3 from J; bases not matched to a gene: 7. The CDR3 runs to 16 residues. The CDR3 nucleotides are TGTGCCAGCAGAGCGGGACTAGCGGAACTCTACAATGAGCAGTTCTTC. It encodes CASRAGLAELYNEQFF.

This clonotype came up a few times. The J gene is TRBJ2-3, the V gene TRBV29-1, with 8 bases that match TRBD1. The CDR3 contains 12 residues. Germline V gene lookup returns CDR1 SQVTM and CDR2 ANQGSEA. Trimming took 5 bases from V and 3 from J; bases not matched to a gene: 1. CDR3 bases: TGCAGCGTTCGACAGGGGACAGATACGCAGTATTTT. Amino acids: CSVRQGTDTQYF.

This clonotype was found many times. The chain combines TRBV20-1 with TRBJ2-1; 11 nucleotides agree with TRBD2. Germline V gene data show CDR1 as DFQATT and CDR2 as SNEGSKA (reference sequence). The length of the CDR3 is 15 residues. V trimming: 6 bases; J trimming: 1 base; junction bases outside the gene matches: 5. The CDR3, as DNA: TGCAGTGCCAGTCTAGCGGGAGGTTCCTACAATGAGCAGTTCTTC. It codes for CSASLAGGSYNEQFF.

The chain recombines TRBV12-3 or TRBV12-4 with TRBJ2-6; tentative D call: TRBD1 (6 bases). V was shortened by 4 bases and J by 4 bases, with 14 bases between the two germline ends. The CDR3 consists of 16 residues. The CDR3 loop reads CASSWLGGSGANVLTF. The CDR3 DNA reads TGTGCCAGCAGTTGGTTAGGGGGATCCGGGGCCAACGTCCTGACTTTC.

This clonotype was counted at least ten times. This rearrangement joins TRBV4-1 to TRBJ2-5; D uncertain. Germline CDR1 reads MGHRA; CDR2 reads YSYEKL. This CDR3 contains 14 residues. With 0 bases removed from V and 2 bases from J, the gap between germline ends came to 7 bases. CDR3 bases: TGCGCCAGCAGCCAAGATCCTAGACAAGAGACCCAGTACTTC. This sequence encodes CASSQDPRQETQYF.

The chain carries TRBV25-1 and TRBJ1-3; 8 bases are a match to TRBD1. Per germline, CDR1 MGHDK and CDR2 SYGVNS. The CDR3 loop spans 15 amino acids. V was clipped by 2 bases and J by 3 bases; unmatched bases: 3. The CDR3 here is CASSEDRGGGNTIYF. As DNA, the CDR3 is TGTGCCAGCAGTGAAGACAGGGGTGGTGGAAACACCATATATTTT.

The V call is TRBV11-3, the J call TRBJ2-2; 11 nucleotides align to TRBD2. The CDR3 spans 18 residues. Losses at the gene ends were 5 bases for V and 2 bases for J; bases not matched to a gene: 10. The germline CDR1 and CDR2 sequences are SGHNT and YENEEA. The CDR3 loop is CASSTGGLAGGNTGELFF. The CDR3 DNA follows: TGTGCCAGCAGCACCGGCGGGCTAGCGGGAGGAAACACCGGGGAGCTGTTTTTT. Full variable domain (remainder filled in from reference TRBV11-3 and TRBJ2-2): EAGVVQSPRYKIIEKKQPVAFWCNPISGHNTLYWYLQNLGQGPELLIRYENEEAVDDSQLPKDRFSAERLKGVDSTLKIQPAELGDSAVYLCASSTGGLAGGNTGELFFGEGSRLTVL.